This TCR beta chain came from a study of beta chain features in type 1 diabetes. Notes on the study in general: Within the patient group, naive, central memory and Treg TCRB repertoires appeared more similar to each other than within healthy donors. People with Type 1 diabetes carried modestly yet significantly shorter TCRB CDR3s in all four CD4+ subsets.

This clone was counted only a few times. Antigen unknown. Germline V gene data show CDR1 as MGHDK and CDR2 as SYGVNS. Trimming took 4 bases from V and 7 from J; bases not matched to a gene: 6. The CDR3 is made up of 14 amino acids. Markers CD45RO/CCR7/CD25/CD127/CD95/CD27 served to sort CD4+ naive, central memory, regulatory and stem cell-like memory cells. Expressed TCRB transcripts were sequenced because the entire RNA isolate underwent reverse transcription. The data were produced by immunoSEQ multiplex PCR, yet TCRdb's version contains in-frame clones alone and is incomplete. The sample shows some 200,000 clones, approximately 16% of them seen only once.

This sequence originates from a man aged 30 to 39 with type 1 diabetes. Sequenced input: naive CD4+ T cells from blood. The rearrangement links TRBV25-1 to TRBJ1-2, with TRBD1 matching over 10 bases. The CDR3 here is CASSVRQGAAGYTF. CDR3 coding DNA: TGTGCCAGCAGTGTCAGACAGGGGGCCGCTGGCTACACCTTC.